These T cell receptor beta chains were read from a single sample in a study of OX40 agonist ivuxolimab in advanced cancers. Sequenced by immunoSEQ multiplex PCR; TCRdb stores in-frame clones only, minus some. The profile covers tens of thousands of clones, with more than 75% appearing a single time and over 1.5% taken by the ten largest. Sample: CD4+ or CD8+ T cells sorted from blood, taken in a trial of the OX40 agonist ivuxolimab. The origin of the receptors is an adult with an advanced solid tumor such as melanoma, head and neck, liver or kidney cancer. The CDR3 runs from the conserved cysteine through the conserved F or W. D genes are given only for firm matches. Size values are once, few and many counts, or a class for expanded clones, and some rows have none.

J gene: TRBJ2-2
D gene: NA
clone size: NA
V gene: TRBV15
CDR3 DNA: TGTGCCACCGCAAACACCGGGGAGCTGTTTTTT
CDR3 protein: CATANTGELFF

J gene: TRBJ1-4
D gene: NA
clone size: NA
V gene: TRBV30
CDR3 DNA: TGTGCCTGGAGTCAACAGGCGGCGTCTGAAAAACTGTTTTTT
CDR3 protein: CAWSQQAASEKLFF

J gene: TRBJ2-7
D gene: TRBD2
clone size: NA
V gene: TRBV18
CDR3 DNA: TGTGCCAGCTCACCACCGTCCGGGGGGTCCTACGAGCAGTACTTC
CDR3 protein: CASSPPSGGSYEQYF

J gene: TRBJ2-5
D gene: TRBD1
clone size: NA
V gene: TRBV6-5
CDR3 DNA: TGTGCCAGCAGCGTCGGGACAGGGGGCGAGACCCAGTACTTC
CDR3 protein: CASSVGTGGETQYF

J gene: TRBJ1-2
D gene: TRBD1
clone size: NA
V gene: TRBV7-8
CDR3 DNA: TGTGCCAGCAGCCTAGACAGGGGGGAAGTTGGCTACACCTTC
CDR3 protein: CASSLDRGEVGYTF

J gene: TRBJ2-1
D gene: NA
clone size: NA
V gene: TRBV5-1
CDR3 DNA: TGCGCCAGCAGCTTGGTCCGGTCGGTCTACAATGAGCAGTTCTTC
CDR3 protein: CASSLVRSVYNEQFF

J gene: TRBJ2-7
D gene: TRBD1
clone size: NA
V gene: TRBV29-1
CDR3 DNA: TGCAGCGTTGAAGATCAAGGGGGCGCGTACTTC
CDR3 protein: CSVEDQGGAYF

J gene: TRBJ2-7
D gene: NA
clone size: NA
V gene: TRBV5-6
CDR3 DNA: TGTGCCAGCAGCTTGCGGGGGGCAATGTCCTACGAGCAGTACTTC
CDR3 protein: CASSLRGAMSYEQYF

J gene: TRBJ2-2
D gene: TRBD2
clone size: NA
V gene: TRBV10-3
CDR3 DNA: TGTGCCATCAGTGGTATACTTAGCGGGAGAGCTACCGGGGAGCTGTTTTTT
CDR3 protein: CAISGILSGRATGELFF

J gene: TRBJ2-2
D gene: NA
clone size: NA
V gene: TRBV4-2
CDR3 DNA: TGTGCCAGCAGCCAAGATCGGGCCGCCACCGGGGAGCTGTTTTTT
CDR3 protein: CASSQDRAATGELFF

J gene: TRBJ2-7
D gene: TRBD1
clone size: NA
V gene: TRBV6-1
CDR3 DNA: TGTGCCAGCAGTGAAGACAGGGGGCTCAACGAGCAGTACTTC
CDR3 protein: CASSEDRGLNEQYF

J gene: TRBJ2-2
D gene: NA
clone size: NA
V gene: TRBV10-3
CDR3 DNA: TGTGCCATCAGTGAGCAAGGAAGCTCGAACACCGGGGAGCTGTTTTTT
CDR3 protein: CAISEQGSSNTGELFF

J gene: TRBJ2-7
D gene: TRBD1
clone size: NA
V gene: TRBV18
CDR3 DNA: TGTGCCAGCTCACGGGGACAGTCCTACGAGCAGTACTTC
CDR3 protein: CASSRGQSYEQYF

J gene: TRBJ1-2
D gene: NA
clone size: NA
V gene: TRBV5-1
CDR3 DNA: TGCGCCAGCAGCCCAACCGGGACGGACTATGGCTACACCTTC
CDR3 protein: CASSPTGTDYGYTF

J gene: TRBJ2-3
D gene: NA
clone size: NA
V gene: TRBV20-1
CDR3 DNA: TGCAGTGCTAGTTCTTCTATCCCGCAGTATTTT
CDR3 protein: CSASSSIPQYF

J gene: TRBJ1-5
D gene: NA
clone size: NA
V gene: TRBV7-8
CDR3 DNA: TGTGCCAGCAGCTTACGGGGGGGCAATCAGCCCCAGCATTTT
CDR3 protein: CASSLRGGNQPQHF

J gene: TRBJ1-1
D gene: NA
clone size: NA
V gene: TRBV5-6
CDR3 DNA: TGTGCCAGCAGCTACCGACAAGCCATGAACACTGAAGCTTTCTTT
CDR3 protein: CASSYRQAMNTEAFF

J gene: TRBJ2-7
D gene: TRBD1
clone size: once
V gene: TRBV14
CDR3 DNA: TGTGCCAGCAGCCAAGAGCGTGTGGGACAGGGGAAGCAGTACTTC
CDR3 protein: CASSQERVGQGKQYF

J gene: TRBJ1-4
D gene: NA
clone size: NA
V gene: TRBV21-1
CDR3 DNA: TGTGCCAGCAGCAAAGTCGGAAAATTGAGGGGTGAAAAACTGTTTTTT
CDR3 protein: CASSKVGKLRGEKLFF

J gene: TRBJ1-2
D gene: TRBD1
clone size: once
V gene: TRBV7-2
CDR3 DNA: TGTGCCAGCAGCTTAGCCGGACAGGGAGAATTTTATGGCTACACCTTC
CDR3 protein: CASSLAGQGEFYGYTF

J gene: TRBJ2-2
D gene: TRBD2
clone size: NA
V gene: TRBV6-5
CDR3 DNA: TGTGCCAGCAGTTATCTGGCGGGAGGAGCCGGGGAGCTGTTTTTT
CDR3 protein: CASSYLAGGAGELFF

J gene: TRBJ2-2
D gene: TRBD2
clone size: once
V gene: TRBV19
CDR3 DNA: TGTGCCAGTAGTACCAAGCGGGACGCGAACACCGGGGAGCTGTTTTTT
CDR3 protein: CASSTKRDANTGELFF

J gene: TRBJ2-7
D gene: TRBD2
clone size: NA
V gene: TRBV6-5
CDR3 DNA: TGTGCCAGCAGTTACTCTATCCAGCGGGGCAACGAGCAGTACTTC
CDR3 protein: CASSYSIQRGNEQYF

J gene: TRBJ2-7
D gene: TRBD2
clone size: NA
V gene: TRBV7-9
CDR3 DNA: TGTGCCAGCAGCTCGACCAGGGCGGGAGCGACCTCCTACGAGCAGTACTTC
CDR3 protein: CASSSTRAGATSYEQYF

J gene: TRBJ2-3
D gene: NA
clone size: NA
V gene: TRBV13
CDR3 DNA: TGTGCCAGCGCGAAGGGCCGACTGGGCACAGATACGCAGTATTTT
CDR3 protein: CASAKGRLGTDTQYF

J gene: TRBJ2-1
D gene: TRBD2
clone size: NA
V gene: TRBV7-8
CDR3 DNA: TGTGCCAGCCTTAGCGGGGCGAGCTCCTACAATGAGCAGTTCTTC
CDR3 protein: CASLSGASSYNEQFF

J gene: TRBJ2-4
D gene: NA
clone size: NA
V gene: TRBV5-4
CDR3 DNA: TGTGCCAGCACGGCCGGTCTGGGAGAAAACATTCAGTACTTC
CDR3 protein: CASTAGLGENIQYF

J gene: TRBJ2-1
D gene: NA
clone size: NA
V gene: TRBV7-9
CDR3 DNA: TGTGCCAGCAGCTTAGACCGAATGAGGGCTTCGGGTAGGGAGCAGTTCTTC
CDR3 protein: CASSLDRMRASGREQFF

J gene: TRBJ1-2
D gene: NA
clone size: NA
V gene: TRBV28
CDR3 DNA: TGTGCCAGCAGTCAGACGCCCTCCTATGGCTACACCTTC
CDR3 protein: CASSQTPSYGYTF

J gene: TRBJ2-7
D gene: TRBD2
clone size: NA
V gene: TRBV4-1
CDR3 DNA: TGCGCCAGCAGCCAAGACAGGGATTTGGGCGGGAGATCCTACGAGCAGTACTTC
CDR3 protein: CASSQDRDLGGRSYEQYF

J gene: TRBJ2-3
D gene: NA
clone size: NA
V gene: TRBV7-6
CDR3 DNA: TGTGCCAGCAGCTTAGGAGGGGCGACGAGCACAGATACGCAGTATTTT
CDR3 protein: CASSLGGATSTDTQYF

J gene: TRBJ2-2
D gene: NA
clone size: NA
V gene: TRBV2
CDR3 DNA: TGTGCCAGCAGTCTGAGCGGGGAGCTGTTTTTT
CDR3 protein: CASSLSGELFF

J gene: TRBJ1-3
D gene: NA
clone size: NA
V gene: TRBV5-1
CDR3 DNA: TGCGCCAGCAGCTTGGAAGGCAGGAGCTCTGGAAACACCATATATTTT
CDR3 protein: CASSLEGRSSGNTIYF

J gene: TRBJ1-5
D gene: NA
clone size: NA
V gene: TRBV19
CDR3 DNA: TGTGCCAGTAGTATAGGACAGGTCCAGCCCCAGCATTTT
CDR3 protein: CASSIGQVQPQHF

J gene: TRBJ2-7
D gene: NA
clone size: NA
V gene: TRBV11-2
CDR3 DNA: TGTGCCAGCAGCTTCTCCAGCGGAACCTACGAGCAGTACTTC
CDR3 protein: CASSFSSGTYEQYF

J gene: TRBJ1-1
D gene: NA
clone size: NA
V gene: TRBV29-1
CDR3 DNA: TGCAGCGTTGACAGTACAAACACTGAAGCTTTCTTT
CDR3 protein: CSVDSTNTEAFF

J gene: TRBJ1-3
D gene: NA
clone size: NA
V gene: TRBV2
CDR3 DNA: TGTGCCAGCAGTGAAAAAGGGGCCAACTCTGGAAACACCATATATTTT
CDR3 protein: CASSEKGANSGNTIYF

J gene: TRBJ2-6
D gene: NA
clone size: NA
V gene: TRBV6-1
CDR3 DNA: TGTGCCAGCGCCCGAAGAGCCTCTGGGGCCAACGTCCTGACTTTC
CDR3 protein: CASARRASGANVLTF

J gene: TRBJ2-7
D gene: TRBD1
clone size: NA
V gene: TRBV27
CDR3 DNA: TGTGCCAGCAGTTTATTAAGGGGGACAGGGATCCTCGAGCAGTACTTC
CDR3 protein: CASSLLRGTGILEQYF

J gene: TRBJ2-2
D gene: NA
clone size: once
V gene: TRBV4-1
CDR3 DNA: TGCGCCAGCAGCCGGGACGGTAACACCGGGGAGCTGTTTTTT
CDR3 protein: CASSRDGNTGELFF

J gene: TRBJ2-1
D gene: NA
clone size: NA
V gene: TRBV19
CDR3 DNA: TGTGCCAGTAGTATGGGGAGGTTCCCCTACAATGAGCAGTTCTTC
CDR3 protein: CASSMGRFPYNEQFF

J gene: TRBJ2-3
D gene: NA
clone size: few
V gene: TRBV5-1
CDR3 DNA: TGCGCCAGCACCGAAACAGATACGCAGTATTTT
CDR3 protein: CASTETDTQYF

J gene: TRBJ2-7
D gene: TRBD1
clone size: NA
V gene: TRBV18
CDR3 DNA: TGTGCCAGCTCACAGGGAGGGACAGGGGGCGCGGCTTCCTACGAGCAGTACTTC
CDR3 protein: CASSQGGTGGAASYEQYF

J gene: TRBJ1-4
D gene: TRBD1
clone size: NA
V gene: TRBV2
CDR3 DNA: TGTGCCAGCAGGGGGGAGTCCGGGACAGGGCAAAAACTGTTTTTT
CDR3 protein: CASRGESGTGQKLFF

J gene: TRBJ1-3
D gene: NA
clone size: NA
V gene: TRBV2
CDR3 DNA: TGTGCCAGCACAGGAATCGCCTCTGGAAACACCATATATTTT
CDR3 protein: CASTGIASGNTIYF

J gene: TRBJ2-2
D gene: NA
clone size: NA
V gene: TRBV5-1
CDR3 DNA: TGCGCCAGCAGCTTGGACGGATCGAACACCGGGGAGCTGTTTTTT
CDR3 protein: CASSLDGSNTGELFF

J gene: TRBJ2-7
D gene: NA
clone size: NA
V gene: TRBV18
CDR3 DNA: TGTGCCAGCTCACCCGCGGGGTCAAAGAGGGCCTACGAGCAGTACTTC
CDR3 protein: CASSPAGSKRAYEQYF

J gene: TRBJ2-1
D gene: TRBD1
clone size: NA
V gene: TRBV6-5
CDR3 DNA: TGTGCCAGCAGTTCCCTCGCTCAGGGGGCTGGCAATGAGCAGTTCTTC
CDR3 protein: CASSSLAQGAGNEQFF

J gene: TRBJ2-1
D gene: NA
clone size: NA
V gene: TRBV5-1
CDR3 DNA: TGCGCCAGCAGCCTCGCCGGGTCCGTGTACTACAATGAGCAGTTCTTC
CDR3 protein: CASSLAGSVYYNEQFF

J gene: TRBJ2-3
D gene: NA
clone size: NA
V gene: TRBV15
CDR3 DNA: TGTGCCACCAGCATAGGTGGGACAGATACGCAGTATTTT
CDR3 protein: CATSIGGTDTQYF

J gene: TRBJ2-6
D gene: NA
clone size: NA
V gene: TRBV6-1
CDR3 DNA: TGTGCCACCCAGGGTTCCCGCTCTGGGGCCAACGTCCTGACTTTC
CDR3 protein: CATQGSRSGANVLTF

J gene: TRBJ2-7
D gene: TRBD2
clone size: medium-sized
V gene: TRBV4-1
CDR3 DNA: TGCGCCAGCAGCGGTCCCCGGGAGGGCCGAGACTACGAGCAGTACTTC
CDR3 protein: CASSGPREGRDYEQYF

J gene: TRBJ1-4
D gene: TRBD1
clone size: NA
V gene: TRBV2
CDR3 DNA: TGTGCCACCACCCGGGACAGGGCCACCGGGAGTGAAAAACTGTTTTTT
CDR3 protein: CATTRDRATGSEKLFF

J gene: TRBJ2-7
D gene: TRBD1
clone size: NA
V gene: TRBV7-9
CDR3 DNA: TGTGCCAGCAGCTCGGACAGGTTTACCTACGAGCAGTACTTC
CDR3 protein: CASSSDRFTYEQYF

J gene: TRBJ2-6
D gene: NA
clone size: NA
V gene: TRBV30
CDR3 DNA: TGTGCCGGGGGGCCAGGGGAGGGGGCCAACGTCCTGACTTTC
CDR3 protein: CAGGPGEGANVLTF